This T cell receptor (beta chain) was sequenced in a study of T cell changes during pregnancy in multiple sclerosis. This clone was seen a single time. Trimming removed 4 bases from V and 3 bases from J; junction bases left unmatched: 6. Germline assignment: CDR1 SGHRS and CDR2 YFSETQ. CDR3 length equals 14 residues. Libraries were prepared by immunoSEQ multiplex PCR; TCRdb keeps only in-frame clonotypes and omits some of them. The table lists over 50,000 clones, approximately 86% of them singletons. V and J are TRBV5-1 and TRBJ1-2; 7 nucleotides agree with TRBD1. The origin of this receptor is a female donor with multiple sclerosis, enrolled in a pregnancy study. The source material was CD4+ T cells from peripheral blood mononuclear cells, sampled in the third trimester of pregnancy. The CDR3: CASSDRGQDYGYTF. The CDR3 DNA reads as TGCGCCAGCAGCGACCGTGGACAGGACTATGGCTACACCTTC.